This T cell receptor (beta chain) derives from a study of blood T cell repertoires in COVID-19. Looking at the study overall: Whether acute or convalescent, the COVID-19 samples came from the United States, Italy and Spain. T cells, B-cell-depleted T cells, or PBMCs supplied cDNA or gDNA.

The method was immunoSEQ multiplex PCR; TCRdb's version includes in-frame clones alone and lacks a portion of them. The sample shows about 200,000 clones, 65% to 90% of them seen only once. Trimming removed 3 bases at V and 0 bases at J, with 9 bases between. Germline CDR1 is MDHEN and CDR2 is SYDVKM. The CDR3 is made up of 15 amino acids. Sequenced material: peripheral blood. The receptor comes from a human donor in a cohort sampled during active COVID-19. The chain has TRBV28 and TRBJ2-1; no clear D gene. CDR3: CASSFRSSSYNEQFF. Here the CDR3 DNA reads TGTGCCAGCAGTTTCAGGTCAAGCTCCTACAATGAGCAGTTCTTC.